These T cell receptor beta chains were read from a single sample in a study of shared T cell receptors in the human thymus. Some clones are missing from TCRdb's copy, which holds only in-frame ones; the method was immunoSEQ multiplex PCR. The table lists approximately 490,000 clones, approximately 80% of them singletons. Separately, the same data were catalogued under a study of human thymus T cells.

Sequences were obtained from thymocytes. Receptors were obtained from a boy under two years old with a congenital heart defect. The CDR3 runs from the conserved cysteine through the conserved F or W. Fields, in order: CDR3 protein, CDR3 DNA, J gene, D gene, clone size, CDR3 length, V gene. A D gene is named only where the DNA matches it firmly. Expanded clones are given a class, and other clones once, few, many or no size at all.

CDR3aa: CAISESPGQGARYGYTF
CDR3nt: TGTGCCATCAGTGAGTCCCCCGGACAGGGGGCAAGGTATGGCTACACCTTC
j_gene: TRBJ1-2
d_gene: TRBD1
abundance: -
len: 17
v_gene: TRBV10-3

CDR3aa: CASSPGSITYEQYF
CDR3nt: TGTGCCAGCAGCCCCGGGTCGATCACCTACGAGCAGTACTTC
j_gene: TRBJ2-7
d_gene: -
abundance: -
len: 14
v_gene: TRBV7-2

CDR3aa: CASRGWGLYEQYF
CDR3nt: TGTGCCAGCAGAGGGTGGGGCCTCTACGAGCAGTACTTC
j_gene: TRBJ2-7
d_gene: -
abundance: -
len: 13
v_gene: TRBV25-1

CDR3aa: CASSHVAYEQYF
CDR3nt: TGTGCCAGCAGTCACGTGGCATACGAGCAGTACTTC
j_gene: TRBJ2-7
d_gene: -
abundance: -
len: 12
v_gene: TRBV6-6

CDR3aa: CASSPRRRSVQETQYF
CDR3nt: TGTGCCAGCAGTCCCCGGCGGAGGAGCGTCCAAGAGACCCAGTACTTC
j_gene: TRBJ2-5
d_gene: -
abundance: -
len: 16
v_gene: TRBV28

CDR3aa: CASSLYREGTIQYF
CDR3nt: TGTGCCAGCAGCTTGTACCGGGAAGGAACCATTCAGTACTTC
j_gene: TRBJ2-4
d_gene: -
abundance: -
len: 14
v_gene: TRBV5-6

CDR3aa: CASSLSGQGTRGYTF
CDR3nt: TGTGCCAGCAGTTTATCGGGACAGGGGACTCGTGGCTACACCTTC
j_gene: TRBJ1-2
d_gene: TRBD1
abundance: -
len: 15
v_gene: TRBV28

CDR3aa: CASSQNGSGALAGGETQYF
CDR3nt: TGTGCCAGCAGCCAAAATGGTTCCGGGGCACTAGCGGGAGGAGAGACCCAGTACTTC
j_gene: TRBJ2-5
d_gene: TRBD2
abundance: -
len: 19
v_gene: TRBV4-2

CDR3aa: CASSQERTVLYEQYF
CDR3nt: TGCGCCAGCAGCCAAGAACGGACAGTCCTCTACGAGCAGTACTTC
j_gene: TRBJ2-7
d_gene: -
abundance: -
len: 15
v_gene: TRBV4-3

CDR3aa: CASSEVRFSGSNNEQFF
CDR3nt: TGTGCCAGCAGTGAAGTTCGTTTTAGCGGGAGTAACAATGAGCAGTTCTTC
j_gene: TRBJ2-1
d_gene: TRBD2
abundance: -
len: 17
v_gene: TRBV2

CDR3aa: CASSLQGANYGYTF
CDR3nt: TGCGCCAGCAGCTTGCAGGGGGCGAACTATGGCTACACCTTC
j_gene: TRBJ1-2
d_gene: TRBD1
abundance: few
len: 14
v_gene: TRBV5-1

CDR3aa: CASSSRTSSGIYNEQFF
CDR3nt: TGCGCCAGCAGCTCACGAACCAGTAGCGGGATCTACAATGAGCAGTTCTTC
j_gene: TRBJ2-1
d_gene: TRBD2
abundance: once
len: 17
v_gene: TRBV5-1

CDR3aa: CASSYSGAYEQYF
CDR3nt: TGTGCCAGCAGTTACTCGGGCGCCTACGAGCAGTACTTC
j_gene: TRBJ2-7
d_gene: -
abundance: -
len: 13
v_gene: TRBV6-5

CDR3aa: CASSLGYPRQAERGNTEAFF
CDR3nt: TGTGCCAGCAGCTTAGGTTACCCGCGACAGGCAGAGAGGGGGAACACTGAAGCTTTCTTT
j_gene: TRBJ1-1
d_gene: -
abundance: -
len: 20
v_gene: TRBV7-8

CDR3aa: CASSPCPGPGLAGSDTQYF
CDR3nt: TGTGCCAGTAGTCCCTGCCCAGGGCCGGGACTAGCGGGATCGGATACGCAGTATTTT
j_gene: TRBJ2-3
d_gene: TRBD2
abundance: once
len: 19
v_gene: TRBV19

CDR3aa: CASRRDGGSYEQYF
CDR3nt: TGTGCCAGCAGGCGGGACGGGGGCTCCTACGAGCAGTACTTC
j_gene: TRBJ2-7
d_gene: -
abundance: -
len: 14
v_gene: TRBV27

CDR3aa: CASSYAGQGGADTQYF
CDR3nt: TGTGCCAGCAGTTACGCAGGACAGGGAGGTGCAGATACGCAGTATTTT
j_gene: TRBJ2-3
d_gene: TRBD1
abundance: -
len: 16
v_gene: TRBV6-5

CDR3aa: CASSQAEGQIRRPYF
CDR3nt: TGCGCCAGCAGCCAGGCGGAGGGACAGATACGCAGACCTTATTTT
j_gene: TRBJ2-3
d_gene: -
abundance: -
len: 15
v_gene: TRBV4-3

CDR3aa: CASSFGPGLATSSYNEQFF
CDR3nt: TGTGCCAGCAGCTTTGGACCGGGACTAGCGACGAGCTCCTACAATGAGCAGTTCTTC
j_gene: TRBJ2-1
d_gene: TRBD2
abundance: -
len: 19
v_gene: TRBV5-4

CDR3aa: CASSFLCSYEQYF
CDR3nt: TGTGCCAGCAGCTTCCTTTGCTCCTACGAGCAGTACTTC
j_gene: TRBJ2-7
d_gene: -
abundance: -
len: 13
v_gene: TRBV7-9

CDR3aa: CASSQGQGDGNTIYF
CDR3nt: TGCGCCAGCAGCCAAGGACAGGGGGACGGAAACACCATATATTTT
j_gene: TRBJ1-3
d_gene: TRBD1
abundance: -
len: 15
v_gene: TRBV4-3

CDR3aa: CASSSGLAGGSLAKNIQYF
CDR3nt: TGTGCCAGCAGCTCCGGACTAGCGGGAGGGTCGTTAGCCAAAAACATTCAGTACTTC
j_gene: TRBJ2-4
d_gene: TRBD2
abundance: -
len: 19
v_gene: TRBV11-1

CDR3aa: CASSFPFTGTPHNYGYTF
CDR3nt: TGTGCCAGCAGCTTCCCATTTACAGGCACTCCGCATAACTATGGCTACACCTTC
j_gene: TRBJ1-2
d_gene: -
abundance: once
len: 18
v_gene: TRBV5-4

CDR3aa: CAWSVRGKSPDNQPQHF
CDR3nt: TGTGCCTGGAGTGTACGAGGGAAATCGCCGGACAATCAGCCCCAGCATTTT
j_gene: TRBJ1-5
d_gene: -
abundance: few
len: 17
v_gene: TRBV30

CDR3aa: CASSSLNYGTSGVNEQFF
CDR3nt: TGCGCCAGCAGCTCTCTAAACTACGGGACTAGCGGGGTCAATGAGCAGTTCTTC
j_gene: TRBJ2-1
d_gene: TRBD2
abundance: -
len: 18
v_gene: TRBV4-1

CDR3aa: CASSQAPPGTSNLNEQYF
CDR3nt: TGCGCCAGCAGCCAAGCCCCGCCCGGGACTAGTAACCTAAACGAGCAGTACTTC
j_gene: TRBJ2-7
d_gene: TRBD2
abundance: -
len: 18
v_gene: TRBV4-3

CDR3aa: CASSPGANSGNTIYF
CDR3nt: TGTGCCAGCAGTCCAGGGGCCAACTCTGGAAACACCATATATTTT
j_gene: TRBJ1-3
d_gene: -
abundance: -
len: 15
v_gene: TRBV27

CDR3aa: CASSARQGVLSYEQYF
CDR3nt: TGTGCCAGCAGTGCTCGACAGGGGGTTTTAAGCTACGAGCAGTACTTC
j_gene: TRBJ2-7
d_gene: TRBD1
abundance: -
len: 16
v_gene: TRBV27

CDR3aa: CAWTPVSADRGQETQYF
CDR3nt: TGTGCCTGGACCCCCGTTTCAGCCGACAGGGGCCAAGAGACCCAGTACTTC
j_gene: TRBJ2-5
d_gene: TRBD1
abundance: -
len: 17
v_gene: TRBV30

CDR3aa: CASSPRGVYYNEQFF
CDR3nt: TGTGCCAGCTCACCCAGGGGAGTATACTACAATGAGCAGTTCTTC
j_gene: TRBJ2-1
d_gene: -
abundance: -
len: 15
v_gene: TRBV18

CDR3aa: CASSQDRYSNQPQHF
CDR3nt: TGTGCCAGCAGCCAGGACAGGTATAGCAATCAGCCCCAGCATTTT
j_gene: TRBJ1-5
d_gene: TRBD1
abundance: -
len: 15
v_gene: TRBV28

CDR3aa: CASSLEGAAFYEQYF
CDR3nt: TGTGCCAGCAGCTTGGAAGGGGCAGCCTTCTACGAGCAGTACTTC
j_gene: TRBJ2-7
d_gene: -
abundance: -
len: 15
v_gene: TRBV5-6

CDR3aa: CASSLGTSLGYEQYF
CDR3nt: TGTGCCAGCAGCTTGGGGACTAGCTTAGGTTACGAGCAGTACTTC
j_gene: TRBJ2-7
d_gene: TRBD2
abundance: once
len: 15
v_gene: TRBV5-8

CDR3aa: CASSVVWSGSSYEQYF
CDR3nt: TGTGCCAGCAGTGTGGTCTGGAGCGGAAGCTCCTACGAGCAGTACTTC
j_gene: TRBJ2-7
d_gene: -
abundance: -
len: 16
v_gene: TRBV6-4

CDR3aa: CASSARDYTKYEQFF
CDR3nt: TGTGCCAGCAGCGCCCGGGACTACACTAAGTATGAGCAGTTCTTC
j_gene: TRBJ2-1
d_gene: TRBD2
abundance: -
len: 15
v_gene: TRBV9

CDR3aa: CASSLDRGINEQYF
CDR3nt: TGTGCCAGCAGCTTGGACAGGGGGATCAACGAGCAGTACTTC
j_gene: TRBJ2-7
d_gene: TRBD1
abundance: -
len: 14
v_gene: TRBV5-6

CDR3aa: CASSEFGRGGLNQPQHF
CDR3nt: TGTGCCAGCAGTGAATTCGGCAGGGGCGGGTTGAATCAGCCCCAGCATTTT
j_gene: TRBJ1-5
d_gene: -
abundance: -
len: 17
v_gene: TRBV6-1

CDR3aa: CASSLVGAYTEAFF
CDR3nt: TGTGCCAGCAGCTTGGTGGGGGCGTACACTGAAGCTTTCTTT
j_gene: TRBJ1-1
d_gene: -
abundance: few
len: 14
v_gene: TRBV5-6

CDR3aa: CASSPRGAVSGANVLTF
CDR3nt: TGTGCCAGCAGCCCCCGGGGGGCGGTCTCTGGGGCCAACGTCCTGACTTTC
j_gene: TRBJ2-6
d_gene: -
abundance: -
len: 17
v_gene: TRBV7-2